The rows below give T cell receptor beta chains drawn from one sample of a study of shared clonotypes between healthy human individuals. Produced via immunoSEQ multiplex PCR; TCRdb's table is partial and in-frame only. This table has about 580,000 clones, nearly 98% appearing once. The sample comprised naive CD8+ T cells sorted from blood. The receptors derive from a man aged 25 to 40 in good health. Each CDR3 is given with its conserved first and last residue. The order of the fields is clone size, D gene, V gene, J gene, CDR3 protein, CDR3 DNA. The D gene is left open where the match is weak. Not every row has a clone size; where given, it reads once, few, many or a size class.

clone_size: .; d_call: .; v_call: TRBV29-1; j_call: TRBJ2-1; cdr3_aa: CSVELGGWSSYNEQFF; cdr3_nt: TGCAGCGTTGAACTCGGCGGTTGGAGCTCCTACAATGAGCAGTTCTTC
clone_size: .; d_call: TRBD2; v_call: TRBV10-3; j_call: TRBJ2-2; cdr3_aa: CAISGENSGRAGELFF; cdr3_nt: TGTGCCATCAGTGGAGAAAATAGCGGGAGGGCCGGGGAGCTGTTTTTT
clone_size: once; d_call: .; v_call: TRBV29-1; j_call: TRBJ1-1; cdr3_aa: CSVLVSMTEAFF; cdr3_nt: TGCAGCGTTTTGGTATCGATGACTGAAGCTTTCTTT
clone_size: .; d_call: .; v_call: TRBV7-9; j_call: TRBJ1-4; cdr3_aa: CASSLRTAEKLFF; cdr3_nt: TGTGCCAGCAGCTTGAGGACAGCGGAAAAACTGTTTTTT
clone_size: .; d_call: TRBD2; v_call: TRBV19; j_call: TRBJ2-7; cdr3_aa: CASSIKAGVIYEQYF; cdr3_nt: TGTGCCAGTAGTATAAAAGCGGGAGTAATCTACGAGCAGTACTTC
clone_size: .; d_call: TRBD2; v_call: TRBV27; j_call: TRBJ2-1; cdr3_aa: CASSSHSGSFGEQFF; cdr3_nt: TGTGCCAGCAGTTCTCACAGCGGGAGCTTTGGTGAGCAGTTCTTC
clone_size: .; d_call: TRBD2; v_call: TRBV19; j_call: TRBJ2-7; cdr3_aa: CASSAGTRTYEQYF; cdr3_nt: TGTGCCAGTAGCGCCGGGACTAGGACCTACGAGCAGTACTTC
clone_size: .; d_call: .; v_call: TRBV12-5; j_call: TRBJ2-3; cdr3_aa: CASGLSESTDTQYF; cdr3_nt: TGTGCTAGTGGTTTGTCGGAGAGCACAGATACGCAGTATTTT
clone_size: .; d_call: TRBD1; v_call: TRBV28; j_call: TRBJ2-1; cdr3_aa: CASSWDRVGPYNEQFF; cdr3_nt: TGTGCCAGCAGTTGGGACAGGGTCGGCCCCTACAATGAGCAGTTCTTC
clone_size: .; d_call: .; v_call: TRBV7-9; j_call: TRBJ2-6; cdr3_aa: CASSLAVSGANVLTF; cdr3_nt: TGTGCCAGCAGCTTAGCCGTCTCTGGGGCCAACGTCCTGACTTTC
clone_size: .; d_call: TRBD2; v_call: TRBV27; j_call: TRBJ2-3; cdr3_aa: CASSLYLAGLIDTQYF; cdr3_nt: TGTGCCAGCAGTTTATACCTAGCGGGTCTAATAGATACGCAGTATTTT
clone_size: .; d_call: .; v_call: TRBV27; j_call: TRBJ1-5; cdr3_aa: CASSFLGENNQPQHF; cdr3_nt: TGTGCCAGCAGTTTTTTGGGGGAGAATAATCAGCCCCAGCATTTT
clone_size: .; d_call: TRBD2; v_call: TRBV5-1; j_call: TRBJ2-2; cdr3_aa: CASSLLAGNLTNTGELFF; cdr3_nt: TGCGCCAGCAGCTTACTAGCGGGAAACCTTACGAACACCGGGGAGCTGTTTTTT
clone_size: .; d_call: .; v_call: TRBV7-9; j_call: TRBJ2-3; cdr3_aa: CASSLVGSLSTDTQYF; cdr3_nt: TGTGCCAGCAGCTTAGTGGGCTCCCTTAGCACAGATACGCAGTATTTT
clone_size: .; d_call: TRBD2; v_call: TRBV29-1; j_call: TRBJ2-1; cdr3_aa: CSVEDLTSGSQNSYNEQFF; cdr3_nt: TGCAGCGTTGAAGATCTGACTAGCGGGAGTCAAAACTCCTACAATGAGCAGTTCTTC
clone_size: .; d_call: TRBD1; v_call: TRBV29-1; j_call: TRBJ2-5; cdr3_aa: CSVGSGQGIGETQYF; cdr3_nt: TGCAGCGTCGGGTCGGGACAGGGAATAGGAGAGACCCAGTACTTC
clone_size: .; d_call: TRBD2; v_call: TRBV6-1; j_call: TRBJ2-1; cdr3_aa: CASSEAGLAGANPFF; cdr3_nt: TGTGCCAGCAGTGAAGCTGGACTAGCGGGAGCTAATCCGTTCTTC